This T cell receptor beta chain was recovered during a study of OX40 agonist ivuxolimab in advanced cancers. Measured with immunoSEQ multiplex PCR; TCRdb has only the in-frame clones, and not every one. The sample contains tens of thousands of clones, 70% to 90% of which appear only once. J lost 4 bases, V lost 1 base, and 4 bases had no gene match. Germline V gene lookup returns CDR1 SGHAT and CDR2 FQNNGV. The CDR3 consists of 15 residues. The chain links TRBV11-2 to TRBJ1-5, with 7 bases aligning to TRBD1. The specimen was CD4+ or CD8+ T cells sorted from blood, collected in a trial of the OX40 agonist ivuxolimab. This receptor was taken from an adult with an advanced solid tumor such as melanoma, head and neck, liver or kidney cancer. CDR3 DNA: TGTGCCAGCAGCTTAGGGGGACAGAGTAATCAGCCCCAGCATTTT. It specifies CASSLGGQSNQPQHF.